This TCR beta chain was sequenced during a study of blood T cell repertoires in COVID-19 (dated by TCRdb to about 2020). About the study as a whole: Collaborator samples came from the United States, Italy and Spain and covered acute and convalescent phases of COVID-19. The samples were drawn from the first 160 participants of the ongoing ImmuneRACE study and from some 1,300 subjects provided by 6 global collaborators. Subjects who had been exposed to COVID-19, were actively infected with it, or had recovered from it provided the deeply sampled blood TCRbeta repertoires that made up the dataset. Where available, HLA class I and class II types were obtained from metadata supplied by the sample provider rather than from assay-based typing. A de-identified subject ID, COVID-19 status, age in years and sex were almost always included in the sample metadata. The repertoires were released in a freely available public database meant as a resource for research on the immune response to SARS-CoV-2. The material from the prospective study consisted of cDNA or gDNA derived from T cells, B-cell-depleted T cells, or PBMCs.

The study at large found these results: The amount of clinical and demographic metadata varied by source and participant and was provided uncurated.

TCRbeta CDR3 regions were amplified from genomic DNA using the immunoSEQ Assay, a bias-controlled multiplex PCR. Turning to the authors' computational methods: The number of nucleated cells in each sample was estimated by amplification of reference gene primers within the assay. To quantify the absolute abundance of each unique TCRbeta CDR3 rearrangement, sequence reads were collapsed and filtered. For each sample, productive Simpson clonality was calculated as the square root of Simpson's diversity index over productive rearrangements. This immuneACCESS table, as held by TCRdb, lists in-frame sequences with V and J called but not all clones. Of the missing ones, under half trace to an unresolved V gene in checked studies; the others have no known cause. That table is the source of V, J and clone size, and D and trimming were worked out from the DNA. Across this sample there are 250,000 to 350,000 clones, with 88% seen only once. The ten largest account for about 3% of the sample.

Participants in the prospective study were enrolled through a virtual design, were aged roughly 18 to 90 years, and lived in 20 to 30 United States geographic areas. In the prospective study, cohorts were assigned on the basis of participant-reported clinical history obtained from a screening survey and a study questionnaire. ImmuneRACE Cohort 3 recovered participants were defined by two consecutive negative NP/OP PCR tests, healthcare professional clearance, or symptom resolution. Each participant in the prospective study had whole blood, serum and a nasopharyngeal or oropharyngeal swab collected by mobile phlebotomists. Prospective study participants could optionally give additional blood draws and questionnaires over a roughly 2-month period. Blood samples from the prospective study were shipped frozen or at room temperature prior to DNA extraction. Unmatched junction bases come to 10, with V trimmed by 3 bases and J by 14 bases. From a lookup of the germline V gene, CDR1 and CDR2 are MDHEN and SYDVKM. The CDR3 holds 13 amino acids from the cysteine to the phenylalanine. Of all the DNA, just the CDR3 is kept, 39 bases in frame from base 1.

Details on this clone: It has no known antigen specificity. Qualities for individual bases were not recorded, and no much larger clone is one base off.

The chain couples TRBV28 to TRBJ2-5; 9 junctional bases match TRBD1. The source material was PBMCs or T cells enriched from blood (not recorded which). The TCR was taken from a woman aged 45-60 years who had recovered from COVID-19. In nucleotide form, the sequence is TGTGCCAGCAGTTTCCCCCGACAGGGGGGTCATTACTTC. The encoded protein is CASSFPRQGGHYF.